The next 27 T cell receptor beta chains were all read from a single sample in a study of shared clonotypes between healthy human individuals. Method: immunoSEQ multiplex PCR; TCRdb's copy keeps in-frame clones and lacks some. The sample shows about 710,000 clones, 55% to 80% of them seen only once. Specimen: memory CD4+ T cells sorted from blood. Subset indicated: CD45RA-negative fraction. These receptors came from a woman in her 30s in good health.

J is TRBJ2-1 and V is TRBV7-9; TRBD1 might be the D (6 bases). The CDR3 runs 12 residues. Trimming took off 7 bases at V and 16 bases at J, with 20 bases between the two ends. Germline CDR1 reads SEHNR; CDR2 reads FQNEAQ (reference sequence). In DNA, the CDR3 is TGTGCCAGCAACCGACAGGCCCTAGGTGTATTCTTC. Translated: CASNRQALGVFF.

This sequence joins TRBV25-1 and TRBJ2-3, with 7 bases lining up with TRBD1. The germline gives CDR1 MGHDK, CDR2 SYGVNS. The CDR3 runs 16 residues. V was clipped by 7 bases and J by 0 bases; unmatched bases: 10. The CDR3 region has the DNA TGTGCCAGCACCGTCCGGGACAGCACTAGCACAGATACGCAGTATTTT. It codes for CASTVRDSTSTDTQYF.

V usage is TRBV5-1 and J usage is TRBJ2-3; D is uncertain. The V and J ends lost 0 bases and 2 bases respectively, with 10 bases between them. This CDR3 is built from 15 residues. Germline-derived CDR1 and CDR2 are SGHRS and YFSETQ. The CDR3 region is CASSLARQLTDTQYF. CDR3 in DNA: TGCGCCAGCAGCTTGGCTCGGCAGCTCACAGATACGCAGTATTTT.

This chain uses TRBV2 with TRBJ1-2; 9 bases are a match to TRBD1. This CDR3 is 14 amino acids long. CDR1 and CDR2 from the germline V gene are SNHLY and FYNNEI. Germline trimming cut 5 bases from V and 7 bases from J; bases unmatched to any gene: 8. In nucleotides, the CDR3 is TGTGCCAGCAGTTCGGACAGGGGATATGGTGGCTACACCTTC. Residues: CASSSDRGYGGYTF.

The chain employs TRBV11-1 and TRBJ1-2; D is perhaps TRBD1 (5 bases). Trimming removed 8 bases from V and 5 bases from J, with 15 bases in between. This CDR3 is built from 13 residues. Germline-derived CDR1 and CDR2 are SGHAT and FQDESV (reference sequence). The CDR3 here is CASQERGAYGYTF. The DNA of the CDR3 is TGTGCCAGCCAGGAAAGAGGGGCTTATGGCTACACCTTC.

The gene calls are TRBV7-2 and TRBJ1-1; TRBD1 is a possible D gene (6 bases). Between the trimmed V and J ends, which lost 7 bases and 1 base, there was a span of 13 bases. The CDR3 spans 14 residues. Per the germline V gene, CDR1 is SGHTA and CDR2 is FQGNSA. The CDR3 is CASTRSTGNTEAFF. The CDR3 DNA reads TGTGCCAGCACCAGATCGACAGGGAACACTGAAGCTTTCTTT.

The chain joins TRBV7-6 to TRBJ2-2, with D uncertain. V dropped 3 bases and J dropped 6 bases, with 5 bases sitting between them. The CDR3 loop spans 12 amino acids. The V gene's germline CDR1 is SGHVS and CDR2 FNYEAQ. CDR3 sequence (DNA): TGTGCCAGCAGCTTTACCTCCGGGGAGCTGTTTTTT. Protein sequence: CASSFTSGELFF.

This clone was recorded only once. This chain connects TRBV4-1 to TRBJ1-5, with D perhaps TRBD1 (5 bases). Germline V gene data show CDR1 as MGHRA and CDR2 as YSYEKL. V was cut by 0 bases and J by 7 bases, with 7 bases left in between. This CDR3 has 13 residues. CDR3 loop: CASSQDSGQPQHF. DNA of the CDR3: TGCGCCAGCAGCCAAGACTCAGGGCAGCCCCAGCATTTT.

The chain has TRBV5-6 and TRBJ2-1; 8 bases agree with TRBD2. With V trimmed by 0 bases and J by 12 bases, 8 bases remained unmatched. Germline V gene data show CDR1 as SGHDT and CDR2 as YYEEEE. The CDR3 contains 14 residues. CDR3 region: CASSLGGGGRVQFF. The DNA of the CDR3 is TGTGCCAGCAGCTTGGGAGGCGGGGGGAGGGTGCAGTTCTTC.

The chain couples TRBV30 to TRBJ2-3; D gene ambiguous. The V end was cut by 8 bases, the J end by 8 bases, with 14 bases between. The CDR3 is 11 amino acids. The germline V gene encodes CDR1 GTSNPN and CDR2 SVGIG (reference sequence). Written as DNA, the CDR3 is TGTGCCACCTCCAGCTCGGGTACGCAGTATTTT. This gives the protein CATSSSGTQYF.

The chain joins TRBV7-7 to TRBJ2-2, with a tentative D call TRBD1 (6 bases). CDR3 length: 14 residues. Trimming pared 6 bases from V and 6 bases from J, leaving 14 bases between. Germline CDR1 and CDR2: SSHAT and FNYEAQ (reference sequence). CDR3: CASSSQGRAGELFF. The CDR3 DNA reads TGTGCCAGCAGTTCCCAGGGGAGAGCCGGGGAGCTGTTTTTT. The complete variable domain, with remaining parts taken from reference TRBV7-7 and TRBJ2-2, reads GAGVSQSPRYKVTKRGQDVTLRCDPISSHATLYWYQQALGQGPEFLTYFNYEAQPDKSGLPSDRFSAERPEGSISTLTIQRTEQRDSAMYRCASSSQGRAGELFFGEGSRLTVL.

V is TRBV28 and J is TRBJ1-2; possibly TRBD1 for D (6 bases). With 5 bases removed from V and 8 bases from J, the gap between germline ends came to 21 bases. The CDR3 is 15 residues long. Germline-derived CDR1 and CDR2 are MDHEN and SYDVKM. In DNA form, the CDR3 reads TGTGCCAGCAGTCCCAGAGGACAGCCCCGCGGCGGCTACACCTTC. It specifies CASSPRGQPRGGYTF.

The chain recombines TRBV10-3 with TRBJ1-2; D is unresolved. Between the trimmed V and J ends, which lost 5 bases and 2 bases, there was a span of 6 bases. Germline lookup yields CDR1 ENHRY and CDR2 SYGVKD. This CDR3 region has 12 residues. CDR3 in amino acids: CAISYQNYGYTF. The CDR3 DNA reads as TGTGCCATCAGTTACCAAAACTATGGCTACACCTTC.

V and J are TRBV28 and TRBJ1-2, with a possible D match to TRBD1 (6 bases). Trimming pared 6 bases from V and 0 bases from J, leaving 14 bases between. The CDR3 has 15 amino acids. CDR1 MDHEN and CDR2 SYDVKM come from the germline V gene. The CDR3 reads CASSRPTGANYGYTF. The CDR3 nucleotides read TGTGCCAGCAGCCGGCCGACAGGAGCTAACTATGGCTACACCTTC.

In the case of this clone: Other DNA sequences in the same sample also yield this CDR3. This chain links TRBV29-1 with TRBJ2-1; D not resolved. V dropped 4 bases and J dropped 4 bases, with 8 bases sitting between them. The CDR3 sequence is 12 residues long. Germline CDR1 SQVTM, CDR2 ANQGSEA. The CDR3, as DNA: TGCAGCGTTGGATCTGGATACAATGAGCAGTTCTTC. This gives the protein CSVGSGYNEQFF.

The rearrangement uses TRBV21-1 and TRBJ2-7. TRBV21-1 is a documented pseudogene. The CDR3 loop spans 15 amino acids. The DNA for the CDR3 is TGTGCCAGCAGCGATACCCCCCTCTCGAACTACGAGCAGTACTTC. The encoded protein is CASSDTPLSNYEQYF.

The sample holds a few counts of this clone. The chain is built from TRBV27 and TRBJ2-7, with D possibly being TRBD2 (5 bases). V lost 4 bases and J 3 bases, leaving 7 bases between the germline ends. The CDR3 spans 12 residues. CDR1 MNHEY and CDR2 SMNVEV come from the germline V gene (reference sequence). The CDR3 loop is CASSSLGYEQYF. The DNA of the CDR3 is TGTGCCAGCAGTTCACTAGGCTACGAGCAGTACTTC.

With respect to this clone: The likely explanation is a read error, given a far larger clone one base away. The chain uses TRBV5-1 and TRBJ2-7; TRBD1 matches 10 bases. This CDR3 contains 14 residues. Germline CDR1 is SGHRS and CDR2 is YFSETQ. The CDR3 region is CANSLEGQGREQYF. The CDR3 coding sequence is TGCGCCAACAGCTTAGAGGGACAGGGGCGCGAGCAGTACTTC. The whole variable domain, remainder taken from reference TRBV5-1 and TRBJ2-7, is KAGVTQTPRYLIKTRGQQVTLSCSPISGHRSVSWYQQTPGQGLQFLFEYFSETQRNKGNFPGRFSGRQFSNSRSEMNVSTLELGDSALYLCANSLEGQGREQYFGPGTRLTVT.

The chain joins TRBV29-1 to TRBJ2-3; weak D call: TRBD2 (7 bases). The CDR3 runs 13 residues. Germline CDR1 is SQVTM and CDR2 is ANQGSEA. Trimming shortened V by 3 bases and J by 2 bases, and 9 bases separated the two germline ends. The CDR3: CSVDGGATDTQYF. CDR3 bases: TGCAGCGTTGATGGGGGGGCCACAGATACGCAGTATTTT.

V is TRBV4-1 and J is TRBJ2-4, with 9 bases lining up with TRBD1. The CDR3 is made up of 19 amino acids. V gave up 0 bases and J gave up 1 base; unmatched junction bases: 10. CDR1 and CDR2 from the germline V gene are MGHRA and YSYEKL. The CDR3 sequence is CASSQEGTGTPSAKNIQYF. CDR3 sequence (DNA): TGCGCCAGCAGCCAAGAAGGGACAGGGACCCCATCTGCCAAAAACATTCAGTACTTC.

This clone turned up a few times. The rearrangement uses TRBV6-1 and TRBJ2-1; TRBD2 might be the D (6 bases). V gave up 1 base and J gave up 7 bases, with 14 bases separating them. Per the germline V gene, CDR1 is MNHNS and CDR2 is SASEGT. The CDR3 sequence is 15 residues long. Here the CDR3 DNA reads TGTGCCAGCAGTGAAGACGGGAGAGCAAGAAATGAGCAGTTCTTC. Protein product: CASSEDGRARNEQFF.

About this clone: A much larger clone sits a single nucleotide away, making a read error possible. This rearrangement joins TRBV6-5 to TRBJ2-1; D unresolved. The germline V and J ends were trimmed by 6 bases and 5 bases, with 5 bases remaining between them. CDR1 is MNHEY, CDR2 SVGAGI, per germline. The CDR3 covers 11 residues. The CDR3 nucleotides are TGTGCCAGCAGCCATAACAATGAGCAGTTCTTC. It yields the protein CASSHNNEQFF.

About this clone: Distinct nucleotide sequences in the sample also encode this CDR3. This chain uses TRBV5-4 with TRBJ2-5; no clear D gene. The V end lost 2 bases, the J end lost 2 bases, and 7 bases lay between the germline ends. The CDR3 is 13 amino acids. Germline assignment: CDR1 SGHNT and CDR2 YYREEE (reference sequence). Here the CDR3 DNA reads TGTGCCAGCAGCTTTGAGAGTCAAGAGACCCAGTACTTC. Its translation: CASSFESQETQYF.

A note on this clone: The sample has other DNA sequences that encode this CDR3 too. V and J are TRBV6-4 and TRBJ2-3, with D tentatively TRBD1 or TRBD2 (5 bases each). In germline, CDR1 is MRHNA, CDR2 SNTAGT. The CDR3 length is 13 residues. The V gene lost 6 bases and the J gene lost 6 bases, with 13 bases spanning the gap. CDR3 sequence: CASSAGAGDTQYF. The CDR3 region has the DNA TGTGCCAGCAGCGCCGGGGCCGGCGATACGCAGTATTTT.

The chain employs TRBV4-2 and TRBJ2-1; D perhaps matches TRBD1 (5 bases). The germline gives CDR1 LGHNA, CDR2 YNFKEQ. CDR3 length equals 14 residues. V was trimmed by 2 bases and J by 5 bases, leaving 10 bases between them. The CDR3 nucleotides read TGTGCCAGCAGCCAAAGGGGCGGCAACAATGAGCAGTTCTTC. Its translation is CASSQRGGNNEQFF.

This clone occurred a few times. The CDR3 DNA is TGTGCCAGCAGCGTATCCCACCGGAGTGGGGATACGCAGTATTTT. As protein: CASSVSHRSGDTQYF. The chain has TRBV9 and TRBJ2-3; D uncertain. V lost 1 base to trimming and J lost 6 bases, with 15 bases between them. The CDR3 sequence is 15 residues long. Looked up from germline, CDR1 is SGDLS and CDR2 is YYNGEE.

This sequence joins TRBV27 and TRBJ1-3, with D perhaps TRBD1 (5 bases). Germline-derived CDR1 and CDR2 are MNHEY and SMNVEV (reference sequence). The germline V and J ends were trimmed by 9 bases and 0 bases, with 15 bases remaining between them. The CDR3 consists of 15 residues. CDR3 in amino acids: CARRATVASGNTIYF. The CDR3 DNA follows: TGTGCCAGACGGGCGACAGTTGCCTCTGGAAACACCATATATTTT.